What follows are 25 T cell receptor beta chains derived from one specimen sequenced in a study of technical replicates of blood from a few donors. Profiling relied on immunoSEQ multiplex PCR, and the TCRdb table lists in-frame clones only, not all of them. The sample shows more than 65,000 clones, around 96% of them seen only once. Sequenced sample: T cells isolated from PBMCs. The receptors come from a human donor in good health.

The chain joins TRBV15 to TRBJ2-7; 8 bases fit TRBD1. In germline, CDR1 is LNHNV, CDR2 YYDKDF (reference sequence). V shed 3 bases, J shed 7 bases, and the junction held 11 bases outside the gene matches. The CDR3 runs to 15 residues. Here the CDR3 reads CATSRRTGSVGEQYF. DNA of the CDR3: TGTGCCACCAGCAGGCGGACAGGGTCGGTCGGGGAGCAGTACTTC.

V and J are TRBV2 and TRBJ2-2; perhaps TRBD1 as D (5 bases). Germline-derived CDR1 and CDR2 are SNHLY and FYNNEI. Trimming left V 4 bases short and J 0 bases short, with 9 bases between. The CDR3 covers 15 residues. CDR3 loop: CASSGKGSNTGELFF. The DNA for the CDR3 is TGTGCCAGCAGTGGGAAGGGGTCGAACACCGGGGAGCTGTTTTTT.

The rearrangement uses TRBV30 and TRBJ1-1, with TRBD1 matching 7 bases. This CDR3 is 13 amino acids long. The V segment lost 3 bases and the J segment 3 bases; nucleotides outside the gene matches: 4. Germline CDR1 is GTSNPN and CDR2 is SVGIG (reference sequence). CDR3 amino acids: CAWSVTGYTEAFF. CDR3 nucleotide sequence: TGTGCCTGGAGCGTGACAGGGTACACTGAAGCTTTCTTT.

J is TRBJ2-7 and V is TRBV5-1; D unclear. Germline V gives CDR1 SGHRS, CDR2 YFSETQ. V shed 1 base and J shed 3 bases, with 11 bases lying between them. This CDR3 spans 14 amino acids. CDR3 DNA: TGCGCCAGCAGCTTGTCTCGTAGTGGCTACGAGCAGTACTTC. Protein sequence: CASSLSRSGYEQYF.

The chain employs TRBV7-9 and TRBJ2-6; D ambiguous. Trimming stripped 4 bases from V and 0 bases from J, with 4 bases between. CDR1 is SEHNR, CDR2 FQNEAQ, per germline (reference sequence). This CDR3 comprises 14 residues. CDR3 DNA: TGTGCCAGCAGCTCTAACTCTGGGGCCAACGTCCTGACTTTC. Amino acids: CASSSNSGANVLTF.

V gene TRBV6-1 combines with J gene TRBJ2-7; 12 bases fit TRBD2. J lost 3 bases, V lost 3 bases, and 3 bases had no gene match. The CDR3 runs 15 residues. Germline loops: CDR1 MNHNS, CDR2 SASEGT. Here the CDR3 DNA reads TGTGCCAGCAGTGATTGGACTAGCGGGATCTACGAGCAGTACTTC. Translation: CASSDWTSGIYEQYF.

The CDR3 DNA sequence: TGTGCCAGCAGCCCACAGGGGGCTGGGGCCAACGTCCTGACTTTC. Its protein is CASSPQGAGANVLTF. V usage is TRBV9 and J usage is TRBJ2-6; 8 positions match TRBD1. CDR1 and CDR2 (germline): SGDLS, YYNGEE. J was trimmed by 2 bases and V by 4 bases; bases with no gene match: 2. The CDR3 has 15 amino acids.

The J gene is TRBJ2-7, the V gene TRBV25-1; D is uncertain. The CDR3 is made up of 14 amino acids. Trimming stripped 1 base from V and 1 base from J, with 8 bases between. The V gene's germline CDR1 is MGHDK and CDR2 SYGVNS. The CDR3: CASSELSESYEQYF. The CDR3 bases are TGTGCCAGCAGTGAATTGTCAGAATCCTACGAGCAGTACTTC.

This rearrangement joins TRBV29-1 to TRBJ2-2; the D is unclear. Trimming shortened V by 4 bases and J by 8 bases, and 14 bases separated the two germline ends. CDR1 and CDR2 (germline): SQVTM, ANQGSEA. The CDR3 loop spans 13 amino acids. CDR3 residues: CSVVKSSVGELFF. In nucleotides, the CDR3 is TGCAGCGTTGTGAAATCTAGTGTGGGGGAGCTGTTTTTT.

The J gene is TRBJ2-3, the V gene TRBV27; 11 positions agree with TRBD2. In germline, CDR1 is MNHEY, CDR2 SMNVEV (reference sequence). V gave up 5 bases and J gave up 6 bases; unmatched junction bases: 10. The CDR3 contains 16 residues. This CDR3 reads CASSRGSGRALDTQYF. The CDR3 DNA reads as TGTGCCAGCAGTCGGGGTAGCGGGAGGGCCTTGGATACGCAGTATTTT.

This chain's CDR3 is CASSPLIRVNNEQYF. The CDR3 DNA follows: TGTGCCAGCTCACCACTAATCAGGGTTAACAACGAGCAGTACTTC. V gene TRBV18 combines with J gene TRBJ2-7; a possible D gene is TRBD1 (5 bases). The CDR3 extends over 15 amino acids. The germline gives CDR1 KGHSH, CDR2 LQKENI. V lost 1 base and J 5 bases, leaving 15 bases between the germline ends.

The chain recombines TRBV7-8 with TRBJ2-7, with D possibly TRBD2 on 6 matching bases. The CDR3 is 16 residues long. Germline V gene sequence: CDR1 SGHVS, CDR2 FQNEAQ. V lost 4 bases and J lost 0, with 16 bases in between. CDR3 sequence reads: CASSYIPGLDSYEQYF. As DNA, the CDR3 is TGTGCCAGCAGCTACATCCCGGGACTTGACTCCTACGAGCAGTACTTC.

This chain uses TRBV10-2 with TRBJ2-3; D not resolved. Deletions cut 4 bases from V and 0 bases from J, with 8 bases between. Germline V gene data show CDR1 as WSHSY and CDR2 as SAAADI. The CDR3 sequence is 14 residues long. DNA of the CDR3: TGCGCCAGCAGTGGGTGGCAAAGCACAGATACGCAGTATTTT. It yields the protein CASSGWQSTDTQYF.

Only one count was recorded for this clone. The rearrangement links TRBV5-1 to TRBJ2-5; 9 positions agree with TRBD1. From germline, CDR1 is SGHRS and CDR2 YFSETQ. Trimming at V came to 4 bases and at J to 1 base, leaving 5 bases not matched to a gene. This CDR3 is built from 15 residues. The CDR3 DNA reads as TGCGCCAGCAGCCTCCTGGACAGGGGCCAAGAGACCCAGTACTTC. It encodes CASSLLDRGQETQYF.

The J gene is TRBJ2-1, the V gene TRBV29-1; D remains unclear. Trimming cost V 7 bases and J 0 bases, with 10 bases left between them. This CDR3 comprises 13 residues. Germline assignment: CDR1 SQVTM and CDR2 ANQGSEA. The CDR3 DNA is TGCAGCGCCGAACCTAGCTCCTACAATGAGCAGTTCTTC. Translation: CSAEPSSYNEQFF.

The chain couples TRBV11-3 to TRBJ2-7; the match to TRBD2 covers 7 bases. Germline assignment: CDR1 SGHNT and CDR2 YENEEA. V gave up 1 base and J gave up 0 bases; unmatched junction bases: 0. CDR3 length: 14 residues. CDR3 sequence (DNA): TGTGCCAGCAGCTTAGCGGGGGGCTCCTACGAGCAGTACTTC. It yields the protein CASSLAGGSYEQYF.

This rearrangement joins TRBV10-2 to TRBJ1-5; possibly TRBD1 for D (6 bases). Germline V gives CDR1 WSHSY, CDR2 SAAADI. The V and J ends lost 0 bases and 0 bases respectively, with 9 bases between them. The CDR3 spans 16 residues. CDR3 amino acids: CASSESKGDSNQPQHF. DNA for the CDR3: TGCGCCAGCAGTGAGTCGAAGGGGGATAGCAATCAGCCCCAGCATTTT.

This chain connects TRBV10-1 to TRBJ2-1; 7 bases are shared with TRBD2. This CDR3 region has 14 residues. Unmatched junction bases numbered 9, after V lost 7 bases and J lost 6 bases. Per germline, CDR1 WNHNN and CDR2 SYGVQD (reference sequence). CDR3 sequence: CASTGGLLFNEQFF. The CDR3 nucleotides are TGCGCCAGCACTGGGGGACTACTATTCAATGAGCAGTTCTTC.

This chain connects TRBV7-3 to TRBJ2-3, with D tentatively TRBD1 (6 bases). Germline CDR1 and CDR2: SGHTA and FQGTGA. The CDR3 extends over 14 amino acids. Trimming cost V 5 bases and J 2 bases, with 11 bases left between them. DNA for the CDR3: TGTGCCAGCAGCAAGACAGGCCCCACAGATACGCAGTATTTT. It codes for CASSKTGPTDTQYF.

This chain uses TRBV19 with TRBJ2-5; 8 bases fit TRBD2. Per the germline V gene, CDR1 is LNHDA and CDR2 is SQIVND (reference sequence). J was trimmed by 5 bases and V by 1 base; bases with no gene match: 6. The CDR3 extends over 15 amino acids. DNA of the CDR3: TGTGCCAGTAGTATAGGGCCGGGACTAGTGGAGACCCAGTACTTC. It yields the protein CASSIGPGLVETQYF. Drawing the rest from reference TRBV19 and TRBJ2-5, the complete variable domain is DGGITQSPKYLFRKEGQNVTLSCEQNLNHDAMYWYRQDPGQGLRLIYYSQIVNDFQKGDIAEGYSVSREKKESFPLTVTSAQKNPTAFYLCASSIGPGLVETQYFGPGTRLLVL.

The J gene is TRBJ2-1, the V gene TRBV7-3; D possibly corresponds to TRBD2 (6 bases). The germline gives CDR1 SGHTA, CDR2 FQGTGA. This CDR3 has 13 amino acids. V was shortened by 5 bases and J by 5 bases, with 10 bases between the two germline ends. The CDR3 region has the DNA TGTGCCAGCAGCCCGGGACTTCACAATGAGCAGTTCTTC. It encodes CASSPGLHNEQFF.

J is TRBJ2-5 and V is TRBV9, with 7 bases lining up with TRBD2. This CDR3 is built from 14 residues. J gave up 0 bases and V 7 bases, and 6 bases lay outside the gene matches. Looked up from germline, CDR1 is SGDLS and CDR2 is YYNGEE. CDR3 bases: TGTGCCAGCGGGGAGGGTGTAGACCAAGAGACCCAGTACTTC. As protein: CASGEGVDQETQYF.

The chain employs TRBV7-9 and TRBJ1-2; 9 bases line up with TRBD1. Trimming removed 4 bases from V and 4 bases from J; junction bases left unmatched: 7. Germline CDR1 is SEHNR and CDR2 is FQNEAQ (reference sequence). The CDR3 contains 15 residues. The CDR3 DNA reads TGTGCCAGCAGCTCACTAAGACAGGGGGTCTATGGCTACACCTTC. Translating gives CASSSLRQGVYGYTF.

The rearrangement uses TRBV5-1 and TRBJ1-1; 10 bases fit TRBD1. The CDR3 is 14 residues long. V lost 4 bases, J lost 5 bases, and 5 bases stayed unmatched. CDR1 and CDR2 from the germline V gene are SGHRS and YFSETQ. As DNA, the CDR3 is TGCGCCAGCAGCCAAGACAGGGGGCGGACTGAAGCTTTCTTT. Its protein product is CASSQDRGRTEAFF.

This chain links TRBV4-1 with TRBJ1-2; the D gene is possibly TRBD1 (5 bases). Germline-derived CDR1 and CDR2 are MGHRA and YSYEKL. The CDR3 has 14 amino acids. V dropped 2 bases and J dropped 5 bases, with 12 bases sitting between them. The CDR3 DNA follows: TGCGCCAGCAGCCAATCGGACGGGGGTTATGGCTACACCTTC. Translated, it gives CASSQSDGGYGYTF.